This note documents a single TCR beta chain sequence. This sample was included in a study of neurological immune-mediated disorders. TCRdb reprocessed the 5' RACE reads via MiXCR and lists one record per CDR3 protein. The table includes around 28,000 distinct CDR3 sequences, more than 2% detected once. Sequencing was done on a sample of PBMCs. The source is a woman aged 45-65 years with multiple sclerosis.

CDR3 nucleotide sequence: TGTGCCAGCAGTTATAGGGTGAACACTGAAGCTTTCTTT. Its protein is CASSYRVNTEAFF. The rearrangement uses TRBV6-2 or TRBV6-3 and TRBJ1-1; the D is unclear. The CDR3 is 13 amino acids. The germline V gene has CDR1 MNHEY and CDR2 SVGEGT. The V and J ends lost 3 bases and 0 bases respectively, with 5 bases between them.